This entry features one TCR beta chain sequence. Its target is not known. The sample is drawn from a study of cytomegalovirus exposure and HLA in healthy donors. The V end was cut by 4 bases, the J end by 6 bases, with 16 bases between. The CDR3 consists of 16 residues. Germline lookup yields CDR1 SNHLY and CDR2 FYNNEI. Study-level results: Among donors in an Asian-associated ancestry cluster, a later analysis reportedly found fewer N-insertions than the approximately 700-donor mean. Generally TCR sequences proved uncommon, though certain public TCRs appeared in numerous donors.

PCR amplification relied on 60 Vbeta primers (plus 13 Jbeta primers). Sequencing was performed with immunoSEQ multiplex PCR; in TCRdb, only in-frame clones are kept and a portion is missing. Seen in this sample are some 70,000 clones; the ten most common clones hold approximately 2.9%. Material for sequencing was PBMCs. This sequence joins TRBV2 and TRBJ1-6; maybe TRBD1 (5 bases). This sequence originates from a man aged 35-49 years in good health and CMV-seronegative. CDR3 protein: CASSVTAGGANSPLHF. The DNA for the CDR3 is TGTGCCAGCAGTGTGACCGCGGGGGGTGCTAATTCACCCCTCCACTTT.